Listed here are 30 T cell receptor beta chains from one sample, sequenced in a study of spatial heterogeneity in lung cancer. Whole-study results and caveats: Intratumoral expanded alpha and beta TCR counts were found to track tumor mutation counts.

Each CDR3 protein is one row after TCRdb ran MiXCR on the 5' RACE reads. In the table there are about 27,000 distinct CDR3 sequences, approximately 7% of which are singletons. The antigens these receptors bind are not known. Time point meaning: sample taken at primary tumor resection. The specimen comprised lung tumor tissue, sampled at surgery. These receptors were collected from a male donor with early-stage non-small cell lung cancer.

By share, this clonotype ranks as large. The J gene is TRBJ2-3, the V gene TRBV20-1, with 8 bases lining up with TRBD1. Germline CDR1 reads DFQATT; CDR2 reads SNEGSKA (reference sequence). V was pared by 0 bases and J by 5 bases, with 4 bases of the junction left unmatched. The length of the CDR3 is 14 residues. The CDR3 nucleotides are TGCAGTGCTAGAGATCAGGGGGCGGGAGATACGCAGTATTTT. It translates to CSARDQGAGDTQYF.

This clonotype was seen ten or more times. In DNA form, the CDR3 reads TGTGCCAGCAGCAAGAAGGGCCCCACTGAAGCTTTCTTT. Translated: CASSKKGPTEAFF. This rearrangement joins TRBV5-6 to TRBJ1-1; D gene unclear. The ends were cut back, 4 bases at V and 4 bases at J, with 11 bases in the middle. The CDR3 has 13 amino acids. Looked up from germline, CDR1 is SGHDT and CDR2 is YYEEEE.

This clonotype showed up just a few times. The chain recombines TRBV7-2 with TRBJ1-1; TRBD1 matches at 9 bases. Germline V lookup: CDR1 SGHTA, CDR2 FQGNSA. Germline trimming cut 2 bases from V and 5 bases from J; bases unmatched to any gene: 9. This CDR3 spans 16 amino acids. CDR3: CASSLIPTGGVTEAFF. CDR3 nucleotides: TGTGCCAGCAGCTTAATTCCAACAGGGGGCGTAACTGAAGCTTTCTTT.

This clonotype has ten or more counts. The chain carries TRBV20-1 and TRBJ2-3, with D uncertain. CDR1 is DFQATT and CDR2 is SNEGSKA in the germline V gene (reference sequence). The CDR3 is 11 amino acids. The germline V and J ends were trimmed by 4 bases and 5 bases, with 7 bases remaining between them. The CDR3 DNA follows: TGCAGTGCTACCTTGGAAGATACGCAGTATTTT. Its protein is CSATLEDTQYF.

This clonotype has only a few counts. The chain links TRBV24-1 to TRBJ2-3, with TRBD2 matching over 7 bases. After removal of 4 bases from V and 5 bases from J, the junction contained 11 bases not matched to a gene. Germline assignment: CDR1 KGHDR and CDR2 SFDVKD. This CDR3 is 16 amino acids long. CDR3 amino acids: CATSDPVWREQDTQYF. DNA of the CDR3: TGTGCCACCAGTGACCCCGTCTGGCGGGAGCAAGATACGCAGTATTTT.

The chain links TRBV5-8 to TRBJ2-1, with 7 nucleotides matching TRBD2. Trimming removed 4 bases from V and 4 bases from J; junction bases left unmatched: 14. CDR1 and CDR2 from the germline V gene are SGHTS and YDEGEE. The length of the CDR3 is 17 residues. Here the CDR3 reads CASSPGRRGSSYNEQFF. CDR3 DNA: TGTGCCAGCAGCCCCGGCAGGCGGGGGAGTTCTTACAATGAGCAGTTCTTC. Based on the CDR3 plus reference TRBV5-8 and TRBJ2-1, the full variable domain is EAGVTQSPTHLIKTRGQQATLRCSPISGHTSVYWYQQALGLGLQFLLWYDEGEERNRGNFPPRFSGRQFPNYSSELNVNALELEDSALYLCASSPGRRGSSYNEQFFGPGTRLTVL.

In its sample, this clonotype was seen a few times. The V and J genes are TRBV19 and TRBJ2-2; D uncertain. Germline CDR1 LNHDA, CDR2 SQIVND (reference sequence). V lost 5 bases, J lost 1 base, and 14 bases lay in between. This CDR3 region has 16 residues. The CDR3 nucleotides are TGTGCCAGTAGTGGGCAAGCATTATTGAACACCGGGGAGCTGTTTTTT. Its protein is CASSGQALLNTGELFF. Using reference TRBV19 and TRBJ2-2 for the parts outside the CDR3, the full variable domain is DGGITQSPKYLFRKEGQNVTLSCEQNLNHDAMYWYRQDPGQGLRLIYYSQIVNDFQKGDIAEGYSVSREKKESFPLTVTSAQKNPTAFYLCASSGQALLNTGELFFGEGSRLTVL.

V and J are TRBV7-9 and TRBJ1-5, with TRBD1 as a possible D gene (5 bases). Germline CDR1 reads SEHNR; CDR2 reads FQNEAQ (reference sequence). The V end was cut by 2 bases, the J end by 5 bases, with 13 bases between. This CDR3 region has 15 residues. The chain's CDR3 is CASSLRGDGDQPQHF. Written as DNA, the CDR3 is TGTGCCAGCAGCTTAAGGGGCGACGGGGATCAGCCCCAGCATTTT.

In this sample, this clonotype turned up many times. The chain couples TRBV28 to TRBJ1-2; D is ambiguous. This CDR3 is built from 16 residues. The V end was cut by 1 base, the J end by 4 bases, with 16 bases between. The V gene's germline CDR1 is MDHEN and CDR2 SYDVKM. The CDR3 reads CASSLLGSPQLYGYTF. DNA for the CDR3: TGTGCCAGCAGTTTATTGGGCTCCCCCCAGCTCTATGGCTACACCTTC.

There are many counts of this clonotype. This chain joins TRBV7-2 and TRBJ2-7, with TRBD1 matching 7 bases. From germline, CDR1 is SGHTA and CDR2 FQGNSA. CDR3 size: 14 residues. J gave up 4 bases and V 5 bases, and 8 bases lay outside the gene matches. The CDR3 DNA follows: TGTGCCAGCAGCCCCGGGACAGCGAATTACGAGCAGTACTTC. Translating gives CASSPGTANYEQYF.

This clonotype was observed at least ten times. V and J are TRBV4-3 and TRBJ2-2; 7 nucleotides line up with TRBD1. CDR3 size: 15 residues. The V segment lost 1 base and the J segment 7 bases; nucleotides outside the gene matches: 6. Germline assignment: CDR1 LGHNA and CDR2 YSLEER. This CDR3 reads CASSQVIQGNGELFF. The CDR3 DNA sequence: TGCGCCAGCAGCCAAGTTATACAGGGGAACGGGGAGCTGTTTTTT.

Many counts were recorded for this clonotype. This chain uses TRBV7-9 with TRBJ2-1, with D tentatively TRBD1 (6 bases). Germline CDR1 is SEHNR and CDR2 is FQNEAQ (reference sequence). The CDR3 runs 16 residues. Trimming shortened V by 4 bases and J by 8 bases, and 21 bases separated the two germline ends. DNA for the CDR3: TGTGCCAGCAGCTCAATGGGACACCTGGTTTTCGATGAGCAGTTCTTC. This gives the protein CASSSMGHLVFDEQFF.

In this sample, this clonotype turned up many times. This chain joins TRBV29-1 and TRBJ1-1; D may be TRBD1 (5 bases). The CDR3 extends over 14 amino acids. V shed 8 bases and J shed 1 base, with 17 bases lying between them. Germline CDR1 is SQVTM and CDR2 is ANQGSEA. The CDR3 nucleotides are TGCAGCTCACTCCCACGACAGACGAACACTGAAGCTTTCTTT. Translating gives CSSLPRQTNTEAFF.

This clonotype was counted ten times or more. V is TRBV7-9 and J is TRBJ2-5, with D perhaps assigned TRBD1 or TRBD2 (5 bases each). Germline loops: CDR1 SEHNR, CDR2 FQNEAQ (reference sequence). This CDR3 comprises 13 residues. V was cut by 8 bases and J by 5 bases, with 15 bases left in between. This CDR3 is CASLRGGGETQYF. The CDR3 coding sequence is TGTGCCAGCCTACGGGGTGGGGGTGAGACCCAGTACTTC.

The V and J genes are TRBV7-2 and TRBJ2-3; 9 bases are a match to TRBD2. Germline lookup yields CDR1 SGHTA and CDR2 FQGNSA. J gave up 8 bases and V 3 bases, and 9 bases lay outside the gene matches. This CDR3 region has 15 residues. The CDR3 loop reads CASSFLLRGGVTQYF. In DNA, the CDR3 is TGTGCCAGCAGCTTTCTCCTGCGGGGGGGTGTTACGCAGTATTTT.

This clonotype has at least ten counts. DNA for the CDR3: TGTGCCAGCAGCCTAGGACAGGCCCTCTACGAGCAGTACTTC. As protein: CASSLGQALYEQYF. V is TRBV7-9 and J is TRBJ2-7; 7 nucleotides agree with TRBD1. V was clipped by 5 bases and J by 3 bases; unmatched bases: 7. Germline CDR1 SEHNR, CDR2 FQNEAQ (reference sequence). The CDR3 extends over 14 amino acids.

This clonotype was seen at least ten times. The gene calls are TRBV5-5 and TRBJ2-5; 8 bases are shared with TRBD1. CDR3 length equals 15 residues. The trim removed 4 bases at V and 4 bases at J, leaving 9 bases unmatched. The germline V gene has CDR1 SGHKS and CDR2 YYEKEE (reference sequence). CDR3 nucleotides: TGTGCCAGCAGCCTAAAGACAGGGGTTTTAGAGACCCAGTACTTC. It encodes CASSLKTGVLETQYF.

This rearrangement joins TRBV20-1 to TRBJ2-3; the match to TRBD2 covers 12 bases. This CDR3 is 14 amino acids long. V shed 5 bases, J shed 4 bases, and the junction held 4 bases outside the gene matches. Germline assignment: CDR1 DFQATT and CDR2 SNEGSKA (reference sequence). The CDR3 sequence is CSASLAGGPDTQYF. CDR3 nucleotide sequence: TGCAGTGCTTCCCTAGCGGGGGGGCCAGATACGCAGTATTTT.

This clonotype was counted many times. The rearrangement links TRBV6-5 to TRBJ2-3; 8 bases agree with TRBD2. The CDR3 sequence is 13 residues long. V lost 7 bases to trimming and J lost 4 bases; unmatched junction nucleotides: 4. Germline V gene sequence: CDR1 MNHEY, CDR2 SVGAGI. The CDR3 DNA reads as TGTGCCAGCATGTGGCGGGGGGCAGATACGCAGTATTTT. It specifies CASMWRGADTQYF.

In its sample, this clonotype was seen many times. This chain uses TRBV20-1 with TRBJ2-2, with a weak D call TRBD2 (5 bases). CDR1 is DFQATT, CDR2 SNEGSKA, per germline (reference sequence). The CDR3 consists of 15 residues. With 0 bases removed from V and 7 bases from J, the gap between germline ends came to 15 bases. The CDR3 region has the DNA TGCAGTGCTAGAGATTCCGTTCGGGGTTACGGGGAGCTGTTTTTT. This encodes CSARDSVRGYGELFF.

This clonotype was counted at least ten times. This chain uses TRBV7-2 with TRBJ2-4; tentative D call: TRBD1 (6 bases). Per the germline V gene, CDR1 is SGHTA and CDR2 is FQGNSA. Trimming shortened V by 5 bases and J by 9 bases, and 23 bases separated the two germline ends. The CDR3 runs 16 residues. The CDR3 here is CASSLEQGTAQGIQYF. CDR3 coding DNA: TGTGCCAGCAGCCTTGAGCAGGGGACGGCCCAAGGCATTCAGTACTTC.

The sample holds many counts of this clonotype. The chain carries TRBV11-2 and TRBJ2-5; no clear D. Trimming removed 5 bases from V and 4 bases from J, with 11 bases in between. There are 13 residues in the CDR3. Germline V gene data show CDR1 as SGHAT and CDR2 as FQNNGV. The CDR3 DNA follows: TGTGCCAGCAGCCCCGACTGGGCAGAGACCCAGTACTTC. This encodes CASSPDWAETQYF.

This clonotype occurred many times. V is TRBV4-3 and J is TRBJ1-1, with unresolved D. Deletions cut 5 bases from V and 7 bases from J, with 14 bases between. The CDR3 totals 13 residues. Germline V gene sequence: CDR1 LGHNA, CDR2 YSLEER. CDR3 protein: CASSTRGILEAFF. The CDR3 DNA is TGCGCCAGCAGCACCCGGGGAATACTTGAAGCTTTCTTT.

At least ten counts were recorded for this clonotype. The V gene is TRBV24-1, the J gene TRBJ1-2; D call uncertain. The CDR3 loop spans 13 amino acids. Trimming took off 9 bases at V and 4 bases at J, with 14 bases between the two ends. Germline loops: CDR1 KGHDR, CDR2 SFDVKD. The CDR3 nucleotides are TGTGCCACCTTAGCCGGTCCGGGCTATGGCTACACCTTC. Translating it yields CATLAGPGYGYTF.

This clonotype was seen repeatedly, ten times or more. The chain couples TRBV4-1 to TRBJ2-7; weak D call: TRBD1 (6 bases). This CDR3 region has 15 residues. Per the germline V gene, CDR1 is MGHRA and CDR2 is YSYEKL. Trimming cost V 0 bases and J 3 bases, with 12 bases left between them. The CDR3 nucleotides read TGCGCCAGCAGCCAAGATCGGAACAGGGACTACGAGCAGTACTTC. It is translated as CASSQDRNRDYEQYF.

The V and J genes are TRBV11-1 and TRBJ2-2; D possibly corresponds to TRBD1 (6 bases). The CDR3 has 17 amino acids. V was pared by 6 bases and J by 1 base, with 18 bases between. Germline assignment: CDR1 SGHAT and CDR2 FQDESV (reference sequence). Written as DNA, the CDR3 is TGTGCCAGCAGTGGAAAGGCAGGGACACTGAACACCGGGGAGCTGTTTTTT. This translates into CASSGKAGTLNTGELFF.

This clonotype showed up many times. The genes are TRBV5-1 and TRBJ1-1; 8 bases agree with TRBD1. Per the germline V gene, CDR1 is SGHRS and CDR2 is YFSETQ. This CDR3 contains 16 residues. With V trimmed by 4 bases and J by 1 base, 9 bases remained unmatched. CDR3 in DNA: TGCGCCAGCAGCCGGACAGGGATCGGGGCGAACACTGAAGCTTTCTTT. It translates to CASSRTGIGANTEAFF.

This clonotype was seen ten or more times. The rearrangement joins TRBV29-1 to TRBJ1-5, with TRBD1 matching 8 bases. Trimming took 0 bases from V and 6 from J; bases not matched to a gene: 7. Germline lookup yields CDR1 SQVTM and CDR2 ANQGSEA. The CDR3 sequence is 15 residues long. This CDR3 is CSVEDPDREGQPQHF. In nucleotides, the CDR3 is TGCAGCGTTGAAGATCCGGACAGGGAGGGTCAGCCCCAGCATTTT.

This clonotype occurred many times. The gene calls are TRBV14 and TRBJ1-3; D gene unclear. V lost 3 bases and J lost 2, with 11 bases in between. The CDR3 loop spans 15 amino acids. Per germline, CDR1 SGHDN and CDR2 FVKESK. The CDR3 DNA reads as TGTGCCAGCAGCCAGCGTGCACCCCCTGGAAACACCATATATTTT. It encodes CASSQRAPPGNTIYF.

This clonotype was counted ten times or more. In nucleotides, the CDR3 is TGTGCCACCAGTGACCCCGGCTACGAAAAACTGTTTTTT. Translated, it gives CATSDPGYEKLFF. The chain uses TRBV24-1 and TRBJ1-4; D is unresolved. This CDR3 region has 13 residues. V dropped 4 bases and J dropped 8 bases, with 10 bases sitting between them. The germline V gene encodes CDR1 KGHDR and CDR2 SFDVKD.